One sample yielded the 6 T cell receptor beta chains listed below, sequenced in a study of Graves' ophthalmopathy and Graves' hyperthyroidism. TCR beta CDR3 amplification used RNA transcripts. Amplification began with first-round RT-PCR using HTBI primers, then second-round multiplex PCR was performed. TCRdb analysed the multiplex PCR reads with MiXCR anew, one entry per CDR3 protein. The sample records about 1.1 million distinct CDR3 sequences, less than 45% being singletons. The sequenced sample consisted of peripheral blood or thyroid tissue (not recorded which). Receptor source: an adult man with Graves' hyperthyroidism.

V is TRBV7-9 and J is TRBJ1-6; 9 nucleotides align to TRBD1. V lost 5 bases, J lost 7 bases, and 6 bases stayed unmatched. Looked up from germline, CDR1 is SEHNR and CDR2 is FQNEAQ (reference sequence). This CDR3 has 15 residues. The CDR3 DNA is TGTGCCAGCAGCCAGACAGGGGGTTGGAATTCACCCCTCCACTTT. Translated: CASSQTGGWNSPLHF.

Regarding this clonotype: This sequence may be a read error, since a much larger clone differs from it by one base. The V and J genes are TRBV6-2 or TRBV6-3 and TRBJ1-2; D uncertain. The CDR3 totals 14 residues. Germline V lookup: CDR1 MNHEY, CDR2 SVGEGT. CDR3 region: CAGSYSAVIYGYTF. The CDR3 DNA reads TGTGCCGGCAGTTATTCGGCGGTCATCTATGGCTACACCTTC.

This clonotype was observed many times. The chain combines TRBV10-3 with TRBJ1-1; maybe TRBD1 (6 bases). Germline V lookup: CDR1 ENHRY, CDR2 SYGVKD. Trimming removed 7 bases at V and 1 base at J, with 10 bases between. The CDR3 runs to 13 residues. The CDR3 DNA sequence: TGTGCCATCACTCCGGACAGGAACACTGAAGCTTTCTTT. Amino acid sequence: CAITPDRNTEAFF.

The rearrangement uses TRBV7-8 and TRBJ2-2, with 7 nucleotides matching TRBD1. Unmatched junction bases numbered 18, after V lost 5 bases and J lost 6 bases. The CDR3 runs 18 residues. Looked up from germline, CDR1 is SGHVS and CDR2 is FQNEAQ. CDR3 region: CASSLFPPWTGGSGELFF. CDR3 DNA: TGTGCCAGCAGCCTATTTCCCCCTTGGACAGGCGGGTCCGGGGAGCTGTTTTTT.

The CDR3 loop reads CASTRAVGESNYGYTF. CDR3 DNA sequence: TGTGCCAGCACTCGAGCCGTGGGGGAGTCTAACTATGGCTACACCTTC. V gene TRBV6-2 or TRBV6-3 combines with J gene TRBJ1-2; perhaps TRBD1 as D (5 bases). Trimming took 7 bases from V and 0 from J, leaving 18 bases between them. This CDR3 comprises 16 residues. Germline V gene data show CDR1 as MNHEY and CDR2 as SVGEGT.

Comments on this clonotype: A much larger clone is a single base away; this may be a read error. The chain uses TRBV5-6 and TRBJ1-5; 8 nucleotides match TRBD1. The CDR3 runs to 15 residues. Germline-derived CDR1 and CDR2 are SGHDT and YYEEEE. V lost 3 bases and J lost 3; bases outside the gene matches: 5. The CDR3 region is CASSCGTGHNQPQHF. The DNA for the CDR3 is TGTGCCAGCAGCTGCGGGACAGGCCACAATCAGCCCCAGCATTTT.